This T cell receptor (beta chain) was sequenced during a study of blood T cells in healthy people across ages. Combining a sample-barcoded 5' primer with a J-beta primer mix, a second PCR ran for about 6 to 11 cycles. One entry per CDR3 protein results from TCRdb running MiXCR on the 5' RACE reads. The repertoire includes roughly 700,000 distinct CDR3 sequences, around 45% of them detected once, and under 35% sits in the top ten. The CDR3 length is 13 residues. Germline values: CDR1 KGHSH, CDR2 LQKENI. The V end was cut by 2 bases, the J end by 9 bases, with 11 bases between. Isolation of PBMCs gave at least 6.5 million cells per sample.

The chain is built from TRBV18 and TRBJ2-1, with TRBD1 as a possible D gene (6 bases). This TCR was sampled from a woman aged 55-69 years in good health. Sequenced input: blood. Here the CDR3 reads CASSPNRDSEQFF. The CDR3 DNA sequence: TGTGCCAGCTCACCAAACAGGGATAGTGAGCAGTTCTTC.